The clone carrying this T cell receptor beta chain has just a few counts. MiXCR, run by TCRdb on the 5' RACE reads, gives a single entry per CDR3 protein. This table holds some 290,000 distinct CDR3 sequences, about 10% found once. The record originates from a study of T cells after yellow fever vaccination. The germline V gene has CDR1 SGHDT and CDR2 YYEEEE. The V and J ends lost 0 bases and 6 bases respectively, with 12 bases between them. There are 14 residues in the CDR3. The specimen comprised CD4+ T cells sorted from PBMCs, sampled 45 days after the yellow fever booster vaccination. The rearrangement joins TRBV5-6 to TRBJ1-2, with D possibly being TRBD1 (5 bases). The receptor's source is a man aged 18 to 29 who received the YFV17D yellow fever vaccine. The CDR3 sequence: CASSLAFRVDGYTF. As DNA, the CDR3 is TGTGCCAGCAGCTTGGCCTTCAGGGTAGATGGCTACACCTTC. Based on the CDR3 plus reference TRBV5-6 and TRBJ1-2, the full variable domain is DAGVTQSPTHLIKTRGQQVTLRCSPKSGHDTVSWYQQALGQGPQFIFQYYEEEERQRGNFPDRFSGHQFPNYSSELNVNALLLGDSALYLCASSLAFRVDGYTFGSGTRLTVV.